This entry concerns a single TCR beta chain. The antigen is not known. A junction boundary mismatches the germline segment, possibly from a read error. The CDR3 sequence is 17 residues long. Looked up from germline, CDR1 is SGHRS and CDR2 is YFSETQ. Sequencing was performed with immunoSEQ multiplex PCR; in TCRdb, only in-frame clones are kept and a portion is missing. The data contain approximately 6,900 clones, 74% of them singletons. These data originate in a study of tumor-infiltrating lymphocytes in localized non-small cell lung cancer. Study-level information: The cohort mixed smokers and never-smokers, several histologies, and some post-neoadjuvant-chemotherapy samples.

Notes on the study in general: Immunotypes IM1 and IM2 had similar TCR-derived T-cell fractions. Different pieces of the same tissue went to different assays, confounding technical variation with intratumor heterogeneity.

The clonotype was recovered from a human donor with non-small cell lung cancer. Source material: lung tumor tissue. The chain has TRBV5-1 and TRBJ2-3, with D maybe TRBD2 (6 bases). The CDR3 loop reads CASSPAGGFRGTDTQYF. For the CDR3, the DNA is TGCGCCAGCAGCCCGGCCGGGGGATTTCGGGGCACAGACACGCAGTATTTT.